These 16 T cell receptor beta chains originate from one sample sequenced in a study of CD8 T cells in ankylosing spondylitis. One entry per CDR3 protein results from TCRdb running MiXCR on the 5' RACE reads. The repertoire has 130,000 or so distinct CDR3 sequences, approximately 10% of them found once; the top ten carry about 4%. Source material: blood, either unsorted or a sorted T cell fraction (not recorded which). Receptors originate from a female donor with ankylosing spondylitis or in good health (not recorded which).

This clonotype has just a few counts. This chain uses TRBV7-2 with TRBJ2-5; D is uncertain. The germline CDR1 and CDR2 sequences are SGHTA and FQGNSA. V lost 1 base, J lost 5 bases, and 8 bases lay in between. The CDR3 has 13 residues. DNA for the CDR3: TGTGCCAGCAGCTTAGAGGCGGATGAGACCCAGTACTTC. Its protein product is CASSLEADETQYF.

This clonotype was recorded a few times. This chain joins TRBV5-1 and TRBJ2-6, with D tentatively TRBD1 (5 bases). The CDR3 is made up of 16 amino acids. CDR1 is SGHRS, CDR2 YFSETQ, per germline. The germline V and J ends were trimmed by 0 bases and 0 bases, with 7 bases remaining between them. The CDR3 sequence is CASSLVGHSGANVLTF. In DNA form, the CDR3 reads TGCGCCAGCAGCTTGGTGGGGCACTCTGGGGCCAACGTCCTGACTTTC.

This clonotype was observed at least ten times. The chain uses TRBV20-1 and TRBJ1-4; no definite D call. Germline lookup yields CDR1 DFQATT and CDR2 SNEGSKA (reference sequence). Trimming pared 0 bases from V and 6 bases from J, leaving 17 bases between. The CDR3 spans 16 residues. The CDR3 region is CSARDPEEATYEKLFF. The CDR3 nucleotides read TGCAGTGCTAGAGATCCGGAGGAAGCCACTTATGAAAAACTGTTTTTT.

Ten or more counts support this clonotype. The chain uses TRBV4-2 and TRBJ2-1, with D possibly being TRBD1 or TRBD2 (5 bases each). Germline CDR1 LGHNA, CDR2 YNFKEQ. This CDR3 spans 17 amino acids. V was clipped by 1 base and J by 3 bases, with 16 bases between them. The CDR3 here is CASSQAAGRGDYNEQFF. The DNA for the CDR3 is TGTGCCAGCAGCCAAGCGGCAGGCCGAGGGGACTACAATGAGCAGTTCTTC.

This clonotype was recorded at least ten times. The gene calls are TRBV5-6 and TRBJ2-7, with 12 bases identical to TRBD2. Trimming took 4 bases from V and 3 from J; bases not matched to a gene: 5. Germline CDR1 and CDR2: SGHDT and YYEEEE. The CDR3 contains 15 residues. Written as DNA, the CDR3 is TGTGCCAGCAGCGCGACTAGCGGGAGTAGCTACGAGCAGTACTTC. Its translation: CASSATSGSSYEQYF.

At least ten counts were recorded for this clonotype. V is TRBV2 and J is TRBJ1-1; 7 bases match TRBD1. The CDR3 is 14 residues long. Germline CDR1 SNHLY, CDR2 FYNNEI. V gave up 9 bases and J gave up 1 base; unmatched junction bases: 8. The CDR3 bases are TGTGCCAGTAGTACAGGGGTAAGGAACACTGAAGCTTTCTTT. Protein product: CASSTGVRNTEAFF.

This clonotype was observed at least ten times. The chain combines TRBV10-3 with TRBJ2-1, with D perhaps matching TRBD1 (6 bases). Trimming pared 2 bases from V and 6 bases from J, leaving 14 bases between. The germline CDR1 and CDR2 sequences are ENHRY and SYGVKD. There are 15 residues in the CDR3. The CDR3: CAISEPFGQPNEQFF. The CDR3 DNA reads TGTGCCATCAGTGAGCCCTTTGGACAGCCCAATGAGCAGTTCTTC.

This clonotype was counted ten times or more. The V and J genes are TRBV4-1 and TRBJ1-1; 7 nucleotides line up with TRBD1. CDR3 size: 15 residues. The V and J ends lost 4 bases and 4 bases, in that order; junction bases with no gene match: 9. The V gene's germline CDR1 is MGHRA and CDR2 YSYEKL. CDR3 residues: CASSRSGTVGTEAFF. CDR3 DNA sequence: TGCGCCAGCAGCCGATCCGGGACAGTGGGCACTGAAGCTTTCTTT.

There are many counts of this clonotype. The J gene is TRBJ2-3, the V gene TRBV5-8; 14 bases are shared with TRBD2. The CDR3 consists of 17 residues. The V gene's germline CDR1 is SGHTS and CDR2 YDEGEE. V was pared by 4 bases and J by 3 bases, with 7 bases of the junction left unmatched. DNA of the CDR3: TGTGCCAGCAGCCCTGGGACTAGCGGGAGTGTTACAGATACGCAGTATTTT. This sequence encodes CASSPGTSGSVTDTQYF.

The rearrangement links TRBV27 to TRBJ1-1; a possible D gene is TRBD1 (6 bases). Trimming stripped 7 bases from V and 0 bases from J, with 18 bases between. The CDR3 is 16 amino acids. CDR1 is MNHEY and CDR2 is SMNVEV in the germline V gene (reference sequence). Here the CDR3 reads CASKWGGWALNTEAFF. The CDR3 nucleotides are TGTGCCAGCAAGTGGGGGGGCTGGGCGTTGAACACTGAAGCTTTCTTT.

This clonotype was counted many times. The rearrangement joins TRBV7-2 to TRBJ2-1, with D possibly TRBD2 on 5 matching bases. The length of the CDR3 is 14 residues. The V gene's germline CDR1 is SGHTA and CDR2 FQGNSA. V was cut by 3 bases and J by 3 bases, with 9 bases left in between. CDR3 sequence reads: CASSFGELYNEQFF. The CDR3 DNA is TGTGCCAGCAGCTTCGGGGAGCTCTACAATGAGCAGTTCTTC.

This clonotype showed up many times. The chain uses TRBV5-1 and TRBJ2-3; TRBD1 matches at 10 bases. The CDR3 has 17 amino acids. Losses at the gene ends were 6 bases for V and 4 bases for J; bases not matched to a gene: 14. In germline, CDR1 is SGHRS, CDR2 YFSETQ. The CDR3 DNA sequence: TGCGCCAGCATCCGAGTTCCTCCCGGACAGGGGGCAGATACGCAGTATTTT. Its protein is CASIRVPPGQGADTQYF.

There are many counts of this clonotype. The chain employs TRBV20-1 and TRBJ1-1; no firm D call. The V gene's germline CDR1 is DFQATT and CDR2 SNEGSKA (reference sequence). CDR3 length equals 13 residues. The ends were cut back, 3 bases at V and 3 bases at J, with 11 bases in the middle. CDR3: CSARTPGHTEAFF. The CDR3 region has the DNA TGCAGTGCTAGGACACCCGGTCACACTGAAGCTTTCTTT.

This clonotype was counted ten times or more. The rearrangement links TRBV5-5 to TRBJ2-4; unclear D gene. Trimming took off 4 bases at V and 5 bases at J, with 4 bases between the two ends. In germline, CDR1 is SGHKS, CDR2 YYEKEE (reference sequence). The CDR3 length is 11 residues. The CDR3 here is CASSQQNIQYF. The CDR3 bases are TGTGCCAGCAGCCAGCAAAACATTCAGTACTTC.

This clonotype was counted many times. The chain recombines TRBV20-1 with TRBJ2-7, with 9 bases aligning to TRBD1. The CDR3 length is 14 residues. Germline V gene lookup returns CDR1 DFQATT and CDR2 SNEGSKA (reference sequence). V lost 0 bases to trimming and J lost 6 bases; unmatched junction nucleotides: 6. The CDR3 protein is CSARDVQGAVEQYF. The DNA of the CDR3 is TGCAGTGCTAGAGATGTACAGGGGGCGGTCGAGCAGTACTTC.

Ten or more counts support this clonotype. The chain couples TRBV5-6 to TRBJ1-4; TRBD1 matches 8 bases. V lost 0 bases and J lost 7; bases outside the gene matches: 2. This CDR3 is built from 14 residues. From germline, CDR1 is SGHDT and CDR2 YYEEEE. The CDR3: CASSLGQGLEKLFF. In nucleotides, the CDR3 is TGTGCCAGCAGCTTGGGACAGGGGCTTGAAAAACTGTTTTTT.